These T cell receptor beta chains were read from a single sample in a study of shared clonotypes between healthy human individuals. The method was immunoSEQ multiplex PCR; TCRdb's version includes in-frame clones alone and lacks a portion of them. The profile shows a few million clones, more than 90% of them singletons. Sequencing used naive CD4+ T cells sorted from blood. Receptor source: a man in his late teens or twenties in good health. The CDR3 runs from the conserved cysteine through the conserved F or W. Fields, in order: V gene, clone size, J gene, D gene, CDR3 DNA, CDR3 protein. The D gene is left open where the match is weak. Clone size is given for some rows only: seen once, a few or many times, or a class if the clone is expanded.

TRBV2	NA	TRBJ1-1	NA	TGTGCCAGCAGCGCCGGAGGGACTGAAGCTTTCTTT	CASSAGGTEAFF
TRBV10-3	NA	TRBJ2-3	NA	TGTGCCACCCTCATCGGGGATACGCAGTATTTT	CATLIGDTQYF
TRBV11-2	once	TRBJ1-1	NA	TGTGCCAGCAGCTTCGTCACTGAAGCTTTCTTT	CASSFVTEAFF
TRBV25-1	NA	TRBJ1-2	NA	TGTGCCAGCAGTGAATCAGGGAACTATGGCTACACCTTC	CASSESGNYGYTF
TRBV11-2	NA	TRBJ1-3	NA	TGTGCCAGCAGCTTCAACTTCAGGGGAAACACCATATATTTT	CASSFNFRGNTIYF
TRBV6-1	NA	TRBJ1-5	NA	TGTGCCAGCAGCTTAGGGCTCAATCAGCCCCAGCATTTT	CASSLGLNQPQHF
TRBV5-1	NA	TRBJ2-7	NA	TGCGCCAGCAGCTTGGAGGGGGGCCGCTACGAGCAGTACTTC	CASSLEGGRYEQYF
TRBV19	NA	TRBJ1-5	TRBD1	TGTGCCAGTAGTACCTCGGACAGGGCGGATCAGCCCCAGCATTTT	CASSTSDRADQPQHF
TRBV7-9	NA	TRBJ2-5	NA	TGTGCCAGCAGCGAACACCAAGAGACCCAGTACTTC	CASSEHQETQYF
TRBV30	NA	TRBJ1-1	NA	TGTGCCTGGAGACTGACGAACACTGAAGCTTTCTTT	CAWRLTNTEAFF
TRBV6-1	NA	TRBJ1-4	TRBD1	TGTGCCAGCACCTTACAGGGGTTACGGGAAAAACTGTTTTTT	CASTLQGLREKLFF
TRBV11-1	NA	TRBJ2-7	TRBD2	TGTGCCAGCAGCTCCTTAGCGGGGGCCCACTACGAGCAGTACTTC	CASSSLAGAHYEQYF
TRBV5-6	once	TRBJ2-7	NA	TGTGCCAGCAGCTCCTCTAGTTACCCCTACGAGCAGTACTTC	CASSSSSYPYEQYF
TRBV5-1	NA	TRBJ1-1	NA	TGCGCCAGCAGCTTGGTAGCTGGGGGCAACACTGAAGCTTTCTTT	CASSLVAGGNTEAFF
TRBV18	few	TRBJ2-7	TRBD2	TGTGCCAGCTCACCAGCGGGAGGGCCCTACGAGCAGTACTTC	CASSPAGGPYEQYF
TRBV28	once	TRBJ1-2	NA	TGTGCCAGCAGGGGGGGAAGCGGCTACACCTTC	CASRGGSGYTF
TRBV5-6	NA	TRBJ1-4	NA	TGTGCCAGCAGCTTAAAGACAACTAATGAAAAACTGTTTTTT	CASSLKTTNEKLFF
TRBV7-9	NA	TRBJ2-2	NA	TGTGCCAGCAGCTTAGCGTCCTGGGGTCCCGGGGAGCTGTTTTTT	CASSLASWGPGELFF
TRBV6-1	NA	TRBJ2-3	TRBD1	TGTGCCAGCAGTGAGGGACAGGGGGCAGATACGCAGTATTTT	CASSEGQGADTQYF
TRBV4-1	once	TRBJ2-6	NA	TGCGCCAGCAGCCCTGATAGTTACGTCTCTTACTCTGGGGCCAACGTCCTGACTTTC	CASSPDSYVSYSGANVLTF
TRBV27	NA	TRBJ1-3	TRBD1	TGTGCCAGCAGTTCGGGCAGGGGGCCTGGAAACACCATATATTTT	CASSSGRGPGNTIYF
TRBV9	NA	TRBJ1-1	NA	TGTGCCAGCAGCCCATTCACAGGGACCACTGAAGCTTTCTTT	CASSPFTGTTEAFF
TRBV5-1	NA	TRBJ1-1	TRBD1	TGCGCCAGCAGCTGGGGACAGGGGGCGCCCAACACTGAAGCTTTCTTT	CASSWGQGAPNTEAFF
TRBV10-3	NA	TRBJ2-4	NA	TGTGCCATCAGTGATGACCCAAACATTCAGTACTTC	CAISDDPNIQYF
TRBV6-1	NA	TRBJ1-2	NA	TGTGCCAGCAGCGCCGGGGCGAGCTATGGCTACACCTTC	CASSAGASYGYTF
TRBV5-1	NA	TRBJ1-6	TRBD1	TGCGCCAGCAGCTTAACGGGGACAGCGGGAAATTCACCCCTCCACTTT	CASSLTGTAGNSPLHF
TRBV5-1	NA	TRBJ1-2	NA	TGCGCCAGCAGCTCCCAGACAGGTCTTCCTTATGGCTACACCTTC	CASSSQTGLPYGYTF
TRBV5-6	NA	TRBJ1-3	NA	TGTGCCAGCAGCCCCGGCCGGGTAGGTGGAAACACCATATATTTT	CASSPGRVGGNTIYF